These 8 T cell receptor beta chains originate from one sample sequenced in a study of T-cell reconstitution after alpha-beta-depleted transplantation in children. Construction of the TCRbeta library involved unique molecular identifiers. TCRdb fed the PCR reads into MiXCR, producing one record per CDR3 protein. Of about 400,000 distinct CDR3 sequences in the sample, 20% were seen once. The sequenced sample was PBMCs from the stem cell graft donor, obtained from the stem cell graft. Receptors were obtained from a human donor who donated a stem cell graft to a child with acute myeloid leukemia.

In this sample, this clonotype turned up many times. The chain couples TRBV6-5 to TRBJ2-3; a weak D match, TRBD1 (5 bases). Germline CDR1 and CDR2: MNHEY and SVGAGI. This CDR3 comprises 12 residues. V was cut by 6 bases and J by 3 bases, with 7 bases left in between. The DNA for the CDR3 is TGTGCCAGCAGGGGGCTAACAGATACGCAGTATTTT. It specifies CASRGLTDTQYF.

This clonotype appeared a few times. The chain employs TRBV20-1 and TRBJ2-1, with 8 bases aligning to TRBD2. From germline, CDR1 is DFQATT and CDR2 SNEGSKA (reference sequence). The length of the CDR3 is 16 residues. Unmatched junction bases numbered 12, after V lost 6 bases and J lost 2 bases. The CDR3: CSATLLAGGPYNEQFF. The CDR3, as DNA: TGCAGTGCAACCCTCCTGGCGGGAGGACCCTACAATGAGCAGTTCTTC.

This clonotype showed up just a few times. The V gene is TRBV12-3 or TRBV12-4, the J gene TRBJ2-5, with TRBD2 matching over 10 bases. Trimming cost V 4 bases and J 4 bases; bases outside gene matches: 3. This CDR3 has 14 residues. The CDR3 bases are TGTGCCAGCAGTTCCGGGACTAGCGCAGAGACCCAGTACTTC. This encodes CASSSGTSAETQYF.

The table lists this clonotype with a few counts. The chain joins TRBV21-1 to TRBJ2-3; TRBD1, the table's D call, was not compared with the DNA. TRBV21-1 is classified as a pseudogene. This CDR3 is built from 15 residues. The CDR3 is CASGRHRAVADTQYF. The CDR3 DNA is TGTGCCAGCGGACGACACAGGGCCGTAGCAGATACGCAGTATTTT.

This clonotype was seen many times. This chain connects TRBV29-1 to TRBJ1-1, with unresolved D. The germline V gene has CDR1 SQVTM and CDR2 ANQGSEA. V dropped 4 bases and J dropped 0 bases, with 9 bases sitting between them. The CDR3 has 13 residues. The CDR3 sequence is CSVAVSLNTEAFF. In nucleotides, the CDR3 is TGCAGCGTTGCTGTCAGCCTGAACACTGAAGCTTTCTTT.

The gene calls are TRBV28 and TRBJ2-7; no firm D call. Trimming cost V 6 bases and J 7 bases, with 19 bases left between them. Looked up from germline, CDR1 is MDHEN and CDR2 is SYDVKM. The CDR3 sequence is 14 residues long. CDR3 nucleotides: TGTGCCAGCAGGTCCCCTCTAGATTCCGGGGAGCAGTACTTC. It translates to CASRSPLDSGEQYF. Full variable domain (remainder filled in from reference TRBV28 and TRBJ2-7): DVKVTQSSRYLVKRTGEKVFLECVQDMDHENMFWYRQDPGLGLRLIYFSYDVKMKEKGDIPEGYSVSREKKERFSLILESASTNQTSMYLCASRSPLDSGEQYFGPGTRLTVT.

This clonotype was seen a handful of times. The gene calls are TRBV12-3 or TRBV12-4 and TRBJ2-5, with D perhaps matching TRBD1 (6 bases). V was cut by 5 bases and J by 0 bases, with 13 bases left in between. There are 15 residues in the CDR3. CDR3 protein: CASSPQGDNQETQYF. The CDR3 coding sequence is TGTGCCAGCAGTCCACAGGGAGACAACCAAGAGACCCAGTACTTC.

This clonotype was counted ten times or more. J is TRBJ2-2 and V is TRBV29-1, with 9 bases fitting TRBD1. Per the germline V gene, CDR1 is SQVTM and CDR2 is ANQGSEA. The trim removed 4 bases at V and 6 bases at J, leaving 3 bases unmatched. CDR3 size: 13 residues. The CDR3 protein is CSVVQGASGELFF. CDR3 in DNA: TGCAGCGTTGTACAGGGGGCGTCCGGGGAGCTGTTTTTT.